This T cell receptor beta chain was captured by sequencing in a study of molecular identifiers for immune sequencing clone quantification. Study in general: In replicates, the authors split RNA from roughly 18,000 or 92,000 naive CD8 cells five ways and sequenced four.

MiXCR, run by TCRdb on the PCR reads, gives a single entry per CDR3 protein. The profile covers 550,000 to 750,000 distinct CDR3 sequences, with just under 20% appearing a single time and roughly 0.85% taken by the ten largest. Preparation of naive CD8 libraries involved roughly 19,000 to 1,100,000 sorted cells and 10%, 30% or 50% RNA. With respect to this clonotype: A much larger clone differs from this one at a single base, so this may be a read error.

This TCR was sampled from a human donor in good health. Some libraries in this study had Jurkat cell RNA spiked in. The sequenced sample consisted of naive CD8+ T cells from blood, with Jurkat cell RNA spiked in. Subset defined: FACS-sorted CD8+CD4-CCR7+CD45RA+ naive T cells.

CDR3: CASSRDSVGQTNEKLFF. The CDR3 DNA is TGCGCCAGCAGCCGAGATTCGGTAGGGCAGACGAATGAAAAACTGTTTTTT. The V and J genes are TRBV4-3 and TRBJ1-4, with D unresolved. CDR1 is LGHNA and CDR2 is YSLEER in the germline V gene. CDR3 length: 17 amino acids. Trimming pared 4 bases from V and 5 bases from J, leaving 20 bases between.